This entry lists 21 T cell receptor beta chains sequenced from one sample in a study of breast tumors, draining lymph nodes, adjacent tissues. TCRdb processed the multiplex PCR reads anew with MiXCR; each CDR3 protein has one entry. The table has approximately 89,000 distinct CDR3 sequences, around 29% seen once. Axillary draining lymph nodes of breast cancer patients supplied the node samples. The sample was axillary lymph node tissue. The receptors originated from a female donor with breast cancer. Some clones in this sample may be carry-over from other donors' samples.

This clonotype was found many times. The chain uses TRBV20-1 and TRBJ2-3; 7 bases are shared with TRBD1. Germline V CDR1 and CDR2: DFQATT, SNEGSKA (reference sequence). V lost 3 bases to trimming and J lost 3 bases; unmatched junction nucleotides: 9. The length of the CDR3 is 15 residues. The CDR3 DNA sequence: TGCAGTGCTAGCCTCAGACAGGGAGAAACAGATACGCAGTATTTT. It specifies CSASLRQGETDTQYF.

In its sample, this clonotype was seen many times. The J gene is TRBJ1-1, the V gene TRBV20-1; 9 bases map to TRBD1. The germline gives CDR1 DFQATT, CDR2 SNEGSKA (reference sequence). V lost 4 bases to trimming and J lost 8 bases; unmatched junction nucleotides: 11. The CDR3 has 14 amino acids. CDR3 bases: TGCAGTGCTAATGGCTACAGGGGGCTAACCGAAGCTTTCTTT. Encoded protein: CSANGYRGLTEAFF.

In this sample, this clonotype turned up many times. The rearrangement joins TRBV7-3 to TRBJ2-2; either TRBD1 or TRBD2 may fit D (5 bases each). Trimming cost V 4 bases and J 3 bases, with 9 bases left between them. This CDR3 spans 14 amino acids. CDR1 and CDR2 from the germline V gene are SGHTA and FQGTGA. The CDR3 protein is CASSSGAHTGELFF. CDR3 coding DNA: TGTGCCAGCAGCTCCGGGGCCCACACCGGGGAGCTGTTTTTT.

The sample holds one count of this clonotype. The junction differs from germline at one of its ends, possibly a read error. V gene TRBV10-1 combines with J gene TRBJ1-5; D is perhaps TRBD1 (5 bases). The CDR3 is 21 residues long. The germline gives CDR1 WNHNN, CDR2 SYGVQD (reference sequence). Written as DNA, the CDR3 is TGCGCCGGCAGTGAGTCTAAGGAAACATTGGACACCACCGGAGGTAATCAGCCCCAGCATTTT. Its protein is CAGSESKETLDTTGGNQPQHF.

The genes are TRBV4-2 and TRBJ1-5, with D possibly TRBD1 on 5 matching bases. V dropped 0 bases and J dropped 2 bases, with 11 bases sitting between them. This CDR3 has 16 residues. From germline, CDR1 is LGHNA and CDR2 YNFKEQ. The CDR3 bases are TGTGCCAGCAGCCAAGAAGGGGTGGAGGGCAATCAGCCCCAGCATTTT. This codes for CASSQEGVEGNQPQHF.

Comment on this clonotype: The CDR3 end shows no conserved phenylalanine or tryptophan, and so a read error is likely. The chain combines TRBV29-1 with TRBJ2-3; D is undetermined. The CDR3 extends over 10 amino acids. Trimming took off 6 bases at V and 0 bases at J, with 1 base between the two ends. Germline lookup yields CDR1 SQVTM and CDR2 ANQGSEA. CDR3: CSVSTDTQYL. The CDR3 DNA follows: TGCAGCGTCAGCACAGATACGCAGTATCTT.

In this sample, this clonotype turned up once. One junction end does not reproduce the germline sequence, and a read error may be involved. V and J are TRBV6-5 and TRBJ1-6; a possible D gene is TRBD1 (5 bases). The CDR3 runs to 13 residues. The germline V gene encodes CDR1 MNHEY and CDR2 SVGAGI. CDR3 residues: CASRRTYNSPLHF. The CDR3 nucleotides are TGTGCCAGCAGGCGGACATATAATTCGCCCCTCCACTTT.

This clonotype is categorized as medium-sized. The rearrangement links TRBV29-1 to TRBJ1-6; 7 bases agree with TRBD1. Germline CDR1 and CDR2: SQVTM and ANQGSEA. After removal of 6 bases from V and 6 bases from J, the junction contained 5 bases not matched to a gene. The CDR3 covers 13 residues. The DNA for the CDR3 is TGCAGCGTGCGACAGGGACGTAATTCACCCCTCCACTTT. This sequence encodes CSVRQGRNSPLHF.

The chain couples TRBV19 to TRBJ1-4; the D is unclear. V lost 10 bases to trimming and J lost 4 bases, with 16 bases between them. This CDR3 region has 14 residues. The germline gives CDR1 LNHDA, CDR2 SQIVND (reference sequence). The CDR3: CATRDRAVNEKLFF. The CDR3 region has the DNA TGTGCCACACGTGACCGGGCAGTTAATGAAAAACTGTTTTTT.

This chain joins TRBV29-1 and TRBJ2-7; no definite D call. The CDR3 loop spans 12 amino acids. Per germline, CDR1 SQVTM and CDR2 ANQGSEA. Deletions cut 4 bases from V and 3 bases from J, with 10 bases between. The CDR3 loop is CSVGSPGYEQYF. DNA of the CDR3: TGCAGCGTTGGGTCGCCCGGCTACGAGCAGTACTTC.

On this clonotype itself: This clone may be a read error of a much larger clone one base away. The chain uses TRBV30 and TRBJ2-1; a possible D gene is TRBD1 (5 bases). The CDR3 is 13 residues long. Looked up from germline, CDR1 is GTSNPN and CDR2 is SVGIG (reference sequence). CDR3 nucleotide sequence: TGTGCCTGGAGTGTTTTTTTGGACAATGGGCAGTTCTTC. Translation: CAWSVFLDNGQFF.

This clonotype was observed many times. V is TRBV4-3 and J is TRBJ2-7; TRBD2 matches 14 bases. V lost 4 bases and J lost 4; bases outside the gene matches: 3. The CDR3 runs to 15 residues. The germline gives CDR1 LGHNA, CDR2 YSLEER. CDR3: CASSRGTSGSYEQYF. CDR3 nucleotides: TGCGCCAGCAGCCGAGGGACTAGCGGGAGTTACGAGCAGTACTTC.

With respect to this clonotype: Here the CDR3 omits its conserved ending phenylalanine or tryptophan, so a read error is the likely source. The CDR3 loop is CSALKAPFSYEQYS. The CDR3 DNA reads TGCAGTGCTCTTAAGGCGCCCTTCTCCTACGAGCAGTACTCC. The chain links TRBV20-1 to TRBJ2-7; D not certain. V was cut by 5 bases and J by 0 bases, with 14 bases left in between. Germline CDR1 and CDR2: DFQATT and SNEGSKA (reference sequence). The CDR3 is made up of 14 amino acids.

To note about this clonotype: Possible read error: a much larger clone is one base away. The J gene is TRBJ2-1, the V gene TRBV6-2 or TRBV6-3, with 8 bases aligning to TRBD1. Germline assignment: CDR1 MNHEY and CDR2 SVGEGT. The CDR3 length is 13 residues. The CDR3 sequence is CAGSPNDRGEQFF. CDR3 DNA: TGTGCCGGCAGTCCGAACGACAGGGGTGAGCAGTTCTTC.

This clonotype was recorded a few times. This sequence may be a read error, since a much larger clone differs from it by one base. The V and J genes are TRBV7-2 and TRBJ2-3; D may correspond to TRBD1 or TRBD2 (5 bases each). Germline CDR1 and CDR2: SGHTA and FQGNSA. V lost 2 bases, J lost 7 bases, and 25 bases lay in between. The CDR3 consists of 18 residues. Written as DNA, the CDR3 is TGTGCCAGCAGCTTATTGCGGGCTATGGGGGTAATCGCACATACGCAGTATTTT. The encoded protein is CASSLLRAMGVIAHTQYF.

In this sample, this clonotype turned up many times. The chain carries TRBV6-5 and TRBJ1-4; D uncertain. Germline CDR1 MNHEY, CDR2 SVGAGI. The CDR3 spans 14 residues. Trimming removed 1 base at V and 8 bases at J, with 11 bases between. The CDR3 DNA sequence: TGTGCCAGCAGTTACTGGGGTAGAGGAGAAAAACTGTTTTTT. It translates to CASSYWGRGEKLFF.

There are a few counts of this clonotype. This chain uses TRBV30 with TRBJ1-1, with D maybe TRBD1 (6 bases). CDR3 size: 12 residues. V was clipped by 3 bases and J by 4 bases, with 9 bases between them. Germline V gives CDR1 GTSNPN, CDR2 SVGIG (reference sequence). The CDR3 DNA is TGTGCCTGGAGGAGGGGGGGCACTGAAGCTTTCTTT. As protein: CAWRRGGTEAFF.

This clonotype was seen at least ten times. The chain recombines TRBV19 with TRBJ2-7; D is ambiguous. Trimming pared 6 bases from V and 2 bases from J, leaving 8 bases between. The CDR3 runs 12 residues. Per the germline V gene, CDR1 is LNHDA and CDR2 is SQIVND (reference sequence). The CDR3 DNA reads TGTGCCAGTAGAGGCAGCCCCTACGAGCAGTACTTC. It is translated as CASRGSPYEQYF.

This clonotype was seen at least ten times. CDR3 nucleotides: TGTGCCAGCAGTCCACTGGGAAATTCACCCCTCCACTTT. Translating gives CASSPLGNSPLHF. The V and J genes are TRBV6-6 and TRBJ1-6; D remains unclear. Germline lookup yields CDR1 MNHNY and CDR2 SVGAGI (reference sequence). CDR3 length: 13 amino acids. Trimming pared 5 bases from V and 7 bases from J, leaving 9 bases between.

In its sample, this clonotype was seen many times. The chain links TRBV6-2 or TRBV6-3 to TRBJ1-5, with TRBD1 matching over 7 bases. The trim removed 8 bases at V and 4 bases at J, leaving 8 bases unmatched. The CDR3 sequence is 14 residues long. CDR1 and CDR2 (germline): MNHEY, SVGEGT. This CDR3 reads CASAGTAINQPQHF. As DNA, the CDR3 is TGTGCCAGCGCCGGGACAGCCATAAATCAGCCCCAGCATTTT.

The gene calls are TRBV20-1 and TRBJ2-7; 9 nucleotides align to TRBD1. CDR3 length equals 14 residues. J was trimmed by 5 bases and V by 6 bases; bases with no gene match: 11. Germline V gene data show CDR1 as DFQATT and CDR2 as SNEGSKA (reference sequence). The CDR3 sequence is CSADPNRGLNEQYF. In DNA form, the CDR3 reads TGCAGTGCCGATCCCAACAGGGGGCTCAACGAGCAGTACTTC.